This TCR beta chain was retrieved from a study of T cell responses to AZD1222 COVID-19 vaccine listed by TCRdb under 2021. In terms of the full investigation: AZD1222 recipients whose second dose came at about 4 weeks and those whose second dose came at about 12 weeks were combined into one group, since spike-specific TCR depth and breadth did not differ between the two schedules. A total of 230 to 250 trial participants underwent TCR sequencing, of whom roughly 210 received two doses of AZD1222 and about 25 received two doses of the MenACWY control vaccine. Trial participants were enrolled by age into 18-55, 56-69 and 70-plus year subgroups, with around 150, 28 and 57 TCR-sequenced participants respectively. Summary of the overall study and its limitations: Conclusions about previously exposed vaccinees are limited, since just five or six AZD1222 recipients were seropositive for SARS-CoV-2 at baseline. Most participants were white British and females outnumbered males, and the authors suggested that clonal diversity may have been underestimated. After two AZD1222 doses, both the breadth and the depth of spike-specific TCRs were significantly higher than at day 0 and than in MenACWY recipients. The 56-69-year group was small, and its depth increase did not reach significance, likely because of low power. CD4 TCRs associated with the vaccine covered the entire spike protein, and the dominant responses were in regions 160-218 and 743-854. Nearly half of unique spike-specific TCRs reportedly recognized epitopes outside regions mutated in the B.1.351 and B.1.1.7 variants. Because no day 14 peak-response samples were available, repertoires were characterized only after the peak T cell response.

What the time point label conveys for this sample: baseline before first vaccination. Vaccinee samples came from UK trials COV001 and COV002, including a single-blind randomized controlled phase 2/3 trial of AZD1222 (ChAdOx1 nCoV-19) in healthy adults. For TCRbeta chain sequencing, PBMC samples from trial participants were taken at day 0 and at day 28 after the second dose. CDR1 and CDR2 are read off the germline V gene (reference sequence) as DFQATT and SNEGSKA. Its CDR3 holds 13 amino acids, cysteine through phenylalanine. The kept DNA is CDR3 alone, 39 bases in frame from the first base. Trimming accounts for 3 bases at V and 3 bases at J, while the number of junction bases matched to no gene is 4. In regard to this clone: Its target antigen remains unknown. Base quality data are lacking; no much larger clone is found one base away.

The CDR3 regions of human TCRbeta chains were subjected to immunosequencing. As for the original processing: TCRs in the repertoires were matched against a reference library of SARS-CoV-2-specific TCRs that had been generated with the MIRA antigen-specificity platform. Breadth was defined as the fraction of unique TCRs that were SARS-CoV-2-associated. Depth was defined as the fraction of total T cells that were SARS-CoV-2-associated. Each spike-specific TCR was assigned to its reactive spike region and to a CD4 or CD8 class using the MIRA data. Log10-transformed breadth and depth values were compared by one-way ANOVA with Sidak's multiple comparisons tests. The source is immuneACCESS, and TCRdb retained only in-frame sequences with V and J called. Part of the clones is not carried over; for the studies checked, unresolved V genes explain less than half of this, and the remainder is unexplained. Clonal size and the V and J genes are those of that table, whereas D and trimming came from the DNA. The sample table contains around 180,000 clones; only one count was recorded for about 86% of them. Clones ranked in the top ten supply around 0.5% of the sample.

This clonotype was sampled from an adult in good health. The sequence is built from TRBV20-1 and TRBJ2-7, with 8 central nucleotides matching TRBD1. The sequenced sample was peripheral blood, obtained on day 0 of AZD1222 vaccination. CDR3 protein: CSASEGQDYEQYF. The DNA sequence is TGCAGTGCTAGTGAGGGACAGGACTACGAGCAGTACTTC.